This T cell receptor (beta chain) was profiled in a study of cytomegalovirus exposure and HLA in healthy donors. Overall study: Early on, a data release was issued that held about 85 million unique TCRs from HLA-typed donors. Broader study findings: Fewer than 20,000 TCR beta sequences were associated with HLA alleles at 0.05 false discovery rate in a later analysis. In all likelihood, a cluster of highly shared sequence variants was a sequencing artifact.

PCR employed 60 Vbeta and 13 Jbeta primers. Measured with immunoSEQ multiplex PCR; TCRdb has only the in-frame clones, and not every one. This sample carries 150,000 to 200,000 clones, with 6.5% going to the ten biggest clones. The CDR3 runs to 15 residues. Between the trimmed V and J ends, which lost 3 bases and 4 bases, there was a span of 14 bases. Germline CDR1 reads SGHVS; CDR2 reads FNYEAQ. For this clone: The antigen is undetermined.

Sequencing used PBMCs. The chain carries TRBV7-6 and TRBJ2-3, with a weak D call TRBD1 (6 bases). The receptor comes from a man aged 25-40 years in good health and CMV-seronegative. As DNA, the CDR3 is TGTGCCAGCAGCTTGGGCAGCAAGGGGGCAGATACGCAGTATTTT. Its protein is CASSLGSKGADTQYF.